This entry lists 23 T cell receptor beta chains sequenced from one sample in a study of blood T cell repertoires in COVID-19 (dated by TCRdb to 2020 to 2021). The library was built by means of the immunoSEQ multiplex PCR assay. TCRdb obtained this table from immuneACCESS and retained in-frame rearrangements with V and J assigned. These tables miss some clones; where compared with another copy, unresolved V genes account for less than half of the shortfall, and the remainder is unexplained. The sample data list under 300,000 clones, and approximately 84% of these were observed just once. Of the sample, around 3.6% falls within the top ten clones. Sequenced sample: PBMCs or T cells enriched from blood (not recorded which). These receptors all stem from a man aged 45-65 years who had recovered from COVID-19.

This chain links TRBV7-2 with TRBJ2-1, with 7 bases identical to TRBD2. Trimming at V came to 7 bases and at J to 5 bases, leaving 8 bases not matched to a gene. Germline values: CDR1 SGHTA, CDR2 FQGNSA. The length of the CDR3 is 14 residues. CDR3 residues: CASTLRGYNNEQFF. The CDR3 nucleotides are TGTGCCAGCACCCTGCGGGGGTATAACAATGAGCAGTTCTTC.

This chain links TRBV11-1 with TRBJ2-1; D might be TRBD2 (5 bases). Germline CDR1 is SGHAT and CDR2 is FQDESV (reference sequence). This CDR3 comprises 14 residues. Trimming cost V 1 base and J 4 bases, with 8 bases left between them. The CDR3 reads CASSLGDYYNEQFF. In DNA form, the CDR3 reads TGTGCCAGCAGCTTAGGTGACTATTACAATGAGCAGTTCTTC.

V gene TRBV5-4 combines with J gene TRBJ1-3; the D is unclear. The CDR3 sequence is 14 residues long. The germline CDR1 and CDR2 sequences are SGHNT and YYREEE (reference sequence). V lost 9 bases, J lost 2 bases, and 15 bases lay in between. CDR3 DNA sequence: TGTGCCACCTTCGCGGGTGGGACTGGAAACACCATATATTTT. Amino acid sequence: CATFAGGTGNTIYF.

The rearrangement uses TRBV19 and TRBJ1-1; D unclear. The CDR3 runs 14 residues. V lost 5 bases to trimming and J lost 10 bases, with 20 bases between them. The germline V gene has CDR1 LNHDA and CDR2 SQIVND (reference sequence). The CDR3 DNA is TGTGCCAGTAGTCTCAATCTTGTAACGGTGTTAGCTTTCTTT. This translates into CASSLNLVTVLAFF.

The chain joins TRBV20-1 to TRBJ2-2, with D tentatively TRBD2 (7 bases). The CDR3 is 14 amino acids. The germline V gene has CDR1 DFQATT and CDR2 SNEGSKA (reference sequence). V lost 3 bases to trimming and J lost 6 bases, with 14 bases between them. The CDR3 is CSASGGGPPGELFF. CDR3 bases: TGCAGTGCTAGTGGCGGGGGCCCTCCCGGGGAGCTGTTTTTT.

On this clone itself: A read error may account for a junction end that differs from germline. The chain joins TRBV5-1 to TRBJ1-6; 11 bases fit TRBD1. CDR1 and CDR2 from the germline V gene are SGHRS and YFSETQ. This CDR3 is 19 amino acids long. CDR3 amino acids: CASSLLGQGDLSHNSPLHF. The CDR3, as DNA: TGCGCCAGCAGCTTATTGGGACAGGGGGATCTCTCCCATAATTCACCCCTCCACTTT.

The chain employs TRBV6-5 and TRBJ1-1; unclear D gene. CDR3 size: 14 residues. The V end was cut by 4 bases, the J end by 1 base, with 10 bases between. The germline V gene has CDR1 MNHEY and CDR2 SVGAGI. CDR3 sequence (DNA): TGTGCCAGCAGTTCTATCCGCTCGAACACTGAAGCTTTCTTT. As protein: CASSSIRSNTEAFF.

CDR3 bases: TGTGCCACCAGCTCAAGCAGGGGTTTCGGAGAGACCCAGTACTTC. Translation: CATSSSRGFGETQYF. This chain uses TRBV15 with TRBJ2-5; D possibly corresponds to TRBD1 (6 bases). Trimming stripped 5 bases from V and 4 bases from J, with 17 bases between. The germline gives CDR1 LNHNV, CDR2 YYDKDF (reference sequence). This CDR3 has 15 residues.

The rearrangement links TRBV9 to TRBJ1-3; the match to TRBD1 covers 10 bases. Per germline, CDR1 SGDLS and CDR2 YYNGEE. V lost 4 bases, J lost 7 bases, and 5 bases stayed unmatched. The CDR3 covers 14 residues. CDR3 sequence reads: CASSPRTGGNTIYF. The CDR3 DNA reads TGTGCCAGCAGCCCGAGGACAGGGGGTAACACCATATATTTT.

There are a few counts of this clone. The chain links TRBV4-2 to TRBJ1-1, with 11 positions matching TRBD1. Germline-derived CDR1 and CDR2 are LGHNA and YNFKEQ. With 2 bases clipped from V and 3 bases from J, the junction kept 11 bases outside the gene matches. CDR3 length: 18 amino acids. The CDR3: CASSQPLRTGGADTEAFF. CDR3 DNA: TGTGCCAGCAGCCAACCCTTGAGGACAGGGGGCGCGGACACTGAAGCTTTCTTT.

The J gene is TRBJ2-2, the V gene TRBV5-6, with 7 bases fitting TRBD1. The CDR3 covers 15 residues. Germline V CDR1 and CDR2: SGHDT, YYEEEE. V shed 6 bases, J shed 1 base, and the junction held 6 bases outside the gene matches. The CDR3, as DNA: TGTGCCAGCAACCGGAGGACAGGGAACACCGGGGAGCTGTTTTTT. It translates to CASNRRTGNTGELFF.

The chain links TRBV7-9 to TRBJ2-5; no clear D. The CDR3 has 13 amino acids. The V end lost 1 base, the J end lost 4 bases, and 7 bases lay between the germline ends. Germline V gene lookup returns CDR1 SEHNR and CDR2 FQNEAQ (reference sequence). The CDR3 DNA sequence: TGTGCCAGCAGCTTAGATCCTCGAGAGACCCAGTACTTC. This encodes CASSLDPRETQYF.

This sequence joins TRBV4-2 and TRBJ2-2, with 12 bases fitting TRBD2. The V and J ends lost 0 bases and 1 base, in that order; junction bases with no gene match: 6. CDR1 is LGHNA, CDR2 YNFKEQ, per germline. CDR3 length: 19 amino acids. The CDR3 DNA reads as TGTGCCAGCAGCCAAGATGGGCTAGCGGGAGGGCAGAACACCGGGGAGCTGTTTTTT. Protein sequence: CASSQDGLAGGQNTGELFF.

This chain uses TRBV28 with TRBJ1-4, with unresolved D. This CDR3 contains 12 residues. Trimming pared 7 bases from V and 8 bases from J, leaving 11 bases between. CDR1 and CDR2 (germline): MDHEN, SYDVKM. This chain's CDR3 is CASTRSQEKLFF. In DNA, the CDR3 is TGTGCCAGCACGAGGAGTCAGGAAAAACTGTTTTTT.

The table lists this clone with a few counts. The CDR3 nucleotides read TGTGCCAGCAGTGTATGGGGGGCTGAAGCTTTCTTT. Translation: CASSVWGAEAFF. This chain connects TRBV2 to TRBJ1-1; D possibly corresponds to TRBD1 (5 bases). The V end was cut by 4 bases, the J end by 6 bases, with 9 bases between. This CDR3 region has 12 residues. Looked up from germline, CDR1 is SNHLY and CDR2 is FYNNEI.

The chain uses TRBV11-2 and TRBJ1-4; D is unclear. The germline V gene has CDR1 SGHAT and CDR2 FQNNGV. V was clipped by 1 base and J by 7 bases, with 10 bases between them. The CDR3 consists of 14 residues. The chain's CDR3 is CASSLAISGEKLFF. CDR3 coding DNA: TGTGCCAGCAGCTTAGCCATCAGTGGTGAAAAACTGTTTTTT.

This clone was seen a handful of times. The chain combines TRBV6-5 with TRBJ1-6; 8 nucleotides match TRBD1. V gave up 2 bases and J gave up 9 bases; unmatched junction bases: 6. CDR3 size: 15 residues. The germline CDR1 and CDR2 sequences are MNHEY and SVGAGI. CDR3 sequence (DNA): TGTGCCAGCAGTTACGCAACAGGGGGACTTTCACCCCTCCACTTT. Translation: CASSYATGGLSPLHF.

The chain employs TRBV10-1 and TRBJ1-1, with TRBD1 identical over 9 bases. The CDR3 spans 15 residues. CDR1 and CDR2 from the germline V gene are WNHNN and SYGVQD (reference sequence). The ends lost 6 bases at V and 6 bases at J; junction bases unmatched: 11. As DNA, the CDR3 is TGCGCCAGCAGCGAGACGGACAGGGGATCCCCTGAAGCTTTCTTT. Translation: CASSETDRGSPEAFF.

V usage is TRBV6-5 and J usage is TRBJ1-2; D is possibly TRBD1 (5 bases). Per germline, CDR1 MNHEY and CDR2 SVGAGI. This CDR3 has 15 residues. Trimming took 0 bases from V and 3 from J, leaving 11 bases between them. The CDR3 loop reads CASSYSQTVYYGYTF. Written as DNA, the CDR3 is TGTGCCAGCAGTTACTCACAGACAGTCTACTATGGCTACACCTTC.

The chain uses TRBV29-1 and TRBJ2-7, with D possibly matching TRBD1 (5 bases). Germline loops: CDR1 SQVTM, CDR2 ANQGSEA. This CDR3 contains 12 residues. V lost 6 bases, J lost 1 base, and 10 bases lay in between. CDR3 loop: CSVADTSYEQYF. The CDR3 DNA follows: TGCAGCGTCGCGGACACGTCCTACGAGCAGTACTTC.

This clone occurred a few times. The identical CDR3 is also encoded by other nucleotide sequences in the sample. The rearrangement uses TRBV11-2 and TRBJ1-2; 11 bases match TRBD1. The CDR3 spans 14 residues. Losses at the gene ends were 4 bases for V and 4 bases for J; bases not matched to a gene: 2. The V gene's germline CDR1 is SGHAT and CDR2 FQNNGV. The CDR3 here is CASSYGTGGYGYTF. The DNA of the CDR3 is TGTGCCAGCAGCTACGGGACAGGGGGCTATGGCTACACCTTC.

The gene calls are TRBV7-6 and TRBJ1-2; unclear D gene. Germline CDR1 SGHVS, CDR2 FNYEAQ. This CDR3 has 15 amino acids. Deletions cut 1 base from V and 2 bases from J, with 11 bases between. The CDR3: CASSLVPGENYGYTF. The CDR3 DNA sequence: TGTGCCAGCAGCTTAGTGCCCGGGGAGAACTATGGCTACACCTTC. The whole variable domain, filled in from reference TRBV7-6 and TRBJ1-2, reads GAGVSQSPRYKVTKRGQDVALRCDPISGHVSLYWYRQALGQGPEFLTYFNYEAQQDKSGLPNDRFSAERPEGSISTLTIQRTEQRDSAMYRCASSLVPGENYGYTFGSGTRLTVV.

This rearrangement joins TRBV4-3 to TRBJ2-6; D may be TRBD1 (6 bases). The germline CDR1 and CDR2 sequences are LGHNA and YSLEER. Trimming stripped 1 base from V and 4 bases from J, with 23 bases between. This CDR3 contains 20 residues. In DNA, the CDR3 is TGCGCCAGCAGCCAAGCTGCAACGACGTCCTCAGGGACAGGGGCCAACGTCCTGACTTTC. Its protein product is CASSQAATTSSGTGANVLTF.